The 7 T cell receptor beta chains listed next were all sequenced from one sample in a study of neoadjuvant anti-PD-1 for oral cavity cancer. Sequenced by immunoSEQ multiplex PCR; TCRdb stores in-frame clones only, minus some. The data show 75,000 to 100,000 clones, with approximately 84% seen just once and around 3% held by the top ten. Sequencing used PBMCs, obtained before nivolumab (anti-PD-1) treatment. These receptors all stem from a person between 35 and 79 years old with oral cavity squamous cell carcinoma.

This sequence joins TRBV9 and TRBJ2-3; 7 nucleotides line up with TRBD2. The CDR3 is 15 amino acids. Trimming at V came to 4 bases and at J to 0 bases, leaving 5 bases not matched to a gene. Germline V gene data show CDR1 as SGDLS and CDR2 as YYNGEE. CDR3 in DNA: TGTGCCAGCAGCTCTGGACTAGGGAGCACAGATACGCAGTATTTT. This gives the protein CASSSGLGSTDTQYF.

V is TRBV2 and J is TRBJ1-1; D not certain. The CDR3 spans 14 residues. V was shortened by 1 base and J by 0 bases, with 6 bases between the two germline ends. Germline CDR1 is SNHLY and CDR2 is FYNNEI. CDR3 sequence (DNA): TGTGCCAGCAGTGAAGGGACCGTGAACACTGAAGCTTTCTTT. Translating it yields CASSEGTVNTEAFF.

The J gene is TRBJ1-5, the V gene TRBV5-6; 9 positions agree with TRBD1. The CDR3 consists of 16 residues. Germline assignment: CDR1 SGHDT and CDR2 YYEEEE. The junction had 8 bases not matched to a gene; V was cut back by 4 bases and J by 3 bases. This CDR3 reads CASSPSDRGNNQPQHF. DNA for the CDR3: TGTGCCAGCAGCCCCTCGGACAGGGGAAACAATCAGCCCCAGCATTTT.

This clone is termed medium-sized. This sequence joins TRBV6-4 and TRBJ2-1, with 12 nucleotides matching TRBD2. This CDR3 has 15 amino acids. The junction had 3 bases not matched to a gene; V was cut back by 3 bases and J by 6 bases. The germline gives CDR1 MRHNA, CDR2 SNTAGT. The CDR3 reads CASSDTLAGGNEQFF. The CDR3 DNA sequence: TGTGCCAGCAGTGATACACTAGCGGGAGGCAATGAGCAGTTCTTC.

This clone was seen only a few times. The J gene is TRBJ1-4, the V gene TRBV25-1; the match to TRBD1 covers 8 bases. This CDR3 is 14 amino acids long. Germline V gene data show CDR1 as MGHDK and CDR2 as SYGVNS. J lost 7 bases, V lost 6 bases, and 7 bases had no gene match. CDR3 coding DNA: TGTGCCAGCAGCCCGGAGGACAGGGTTGAAAAACTGTTTTTT. Amino acid sequence: CASSPEDRVEKLFF.

The chain combines TRBV6-1 with TRBJ2-2; D may be TRBD1 (5 bases). Deletions cut 6 bases from V and 10 bases from J, with 21 bases between. The CDR3 totals 15 residues. Germline values: CDR1 MNHNS, CDR2 SASEGT. As DNA, the CDR3 is TGTGCCAGCAGGGATCGACAGTTTCAACTACCGGAGCTGTTTTTT. Its translation: CASRDRQFQLPELFF.

This chain uses TRBV5-1 with TRBJ2-1; TRBD2 agrees at 15 bases. The CDR3 is made up of 15 amino acids. Germline V gene lookup returns CDR1 SGHRS and CDR2 YFSETQ. Germline trimming cut 3 bases from V and 7 bases from J; bases unmatched to any gene: 2. The CDR3 region has the DNA TGCGCCAGCAGCTCTGGACTAGCGGGAGGGAATGAGCAGTTCTTC. Translating it yields CASSSGLAGGNEQFF.